The source of this TCR beta chain is a study of post-analysis software for immune sequencing data. General observations from the study: Roughly five TRBV segments were significantly more frequent in patients than in controls. TRBV5-6, TRBV5-1 and TRBV20-1 were among these segments. F measure showed strong co-clustering of same-batch samples.

A few counts support this clonotype. Its antigen is still unknown. The CDR3 runs to 16 residues. The V end was cut by 7 bases, the J end by 5 bases, with 21 bases between. Germline V lookup: CDR1 MNHEY, CDR2 SVGAGI. Carried by the TCR beta cDNA libraries were unique molecular identifiers. One entry per CDR3 protein results from TCRdb running MiXCR on the PCR reads. The table includes more than 500,000 distinct CDR3 sequences, around 34% detected once. The specimen was blood. This sequence originates from a girl aged 2-17 years with multiple sclerosis. The V call is TRBV6-5, the J call TRBJ2-1; D may match TRBD1 or TRBD2 (5 bases each). The CDR3 sequence is CASNPGRHSGHNEQFF. The CDR3 nucleotides are TGTGCCAGCAATCCGGGGAGACATTCGGGGCACAATGAGCAGTTCTTC.